Below, 29 T cell receptor beta chains from the same sample are listed, as sequenced in a study of T cells in localized non-small cell lung cancer. Only in-frame clones appear in the TCRdb table, and some are missing; sequencing was by immunoSEQ multiplex PCR. The data contain about 41,000 clones, 65% to 90% of them singletons. The specimen comprised PBMCs, sampled before any cancer treatment. These receptors were obtained from a man aged 35-69 years with stage II lung adenocarcinoma.

The gene calls are TRBV7-9 and TRBJ2-7; 8 nucleotides align to TRBD1. Germline CDR1 SEHNR, CDR2 FQNEAQ (reference sequence). The CDR3 totals 13 residues. Trimming at V came to 6 bases and at J to 9 bases, leaving 10 bases not matched to a gene. CDR3 amino acids: CASRSTGEIWQYF. Written as DNA, the CDR3 is TGTGCCAGCAGATCGACAGGGGAAATTTGGCAGTACTTC.

This clone was recorded once. The chain couples TRBV7-2 to TRBJ1-1; D is ambiguous. The CDR3 has 14 amino acids. V was cut by 5 bases and J by 0 bases, with 10 bases left in between. The germline V gene encodes CDR1 SGHTA and CDR2 FQGNSA. CDR3 in DNA: TGTGCCAGCAGCCCCCGCGGGATGAACACTGAAGCTTTCTTT. Translated, it gives CASSPRGMNTEAFF.

The chain joins TRBV19 to TRBJ1-3; TRBD1 aligns across 11 bases. The CDR3 sequence is 16 residues long. Germline CDR1 is LNHDA and CDR2 is SQIVND (reference sequence). Trimming removed 4 bases from V and 2 bases from J; junction bases left unmatched: 4. CDR3 residues: CASSTLGQGAGNTIYF. DNA for the CDR3: TGTGCCAGTAGTACCTTGGGACAGGGGGCTGGAAACACCATATATTTT.

The chain has TRBV7-9 and TRBJ2-5; 8 bases align to TRBD1. The CDR3 spans 14 residues. V shed 6 bases, J shed 4 bases, and the junction held 7 bases outside the gene matches. CDR1 and CDR2 from the germline V gene are SEHNR and FQNEAQ (reference sequence). The CDR3 DNA is TGTGCCAGCAGGAGAGACAGGGGAAGAGAGACCCAGTACTTC. The encoded protein is CASRRDRGRETQYF.

The V gene is TRBV5-1, the J gene TRBJ2-5, with D maybe TRBD1 (6 bases). Germline values: CDR1 SGHRS, CDR2 YFSETQ. V was clipped by 8 bases and J by 5 bases, with 16 bases between them. This CDR3 contains 13 residues. CDR3 protein: CASARGLEETQYF. The CDR3 DNA sequence: TGCGCCAGTGCCAGGGGATTAGAGGAGACCCAGTACTTC.

CDR3 protein: CASSFSGLNQPQHF. For the CDR3, the DNA is TGTGCCAGCAGCTTCTCGGGGCTAAATCAGCCCCAGCATTTT. The chain carries TRBV5-6 and TRBJ1-5; perhaps TRBD1 as D (5 bases). The ends were cut back, 2 bases at V and 4 bases at J, with 10 bases in the middle. Looked up from germline, CDR1 is SGHDT and CDR2 is YYEEEE. The CDR3 totals 14 residues.

This clone appeared once. This chain links TRBV5-1 with TRBJ1-6; 8 bases map to TRBD1. V dropped 2 bases and J dropped 9; count of bases not matched to a gene: 1. Germline CDR1 SGHRS, CDR2 YFSETQ. The CDR3 length is 13 residues. CDR3 region: CASSFGQGSPLHF. The CDR3 DNA sequence: TGCGCCAGCAGCTTTGGACAGGGTTCACCCCTCCACTTT. Combining the CDR3 with reference TRBV5-1 and TRBJ1-6 gives the whole variable domain KAGVTQTPRYLIKTRGQQVTLSCSPISGHRSVSWYQQTPGQGLQFLFEYFSETQRNKGNFPGRFSGRQFSNSRSEMNVSTLELGDSALYLCASSFGQGSPLHFGNGTRLTVT.

This chain uses TRBV18 with TRBJ2-7; 8 positions agree with TRBD1. The ends lost 7 bases at V and 5 bases at J; junction bases unmatched: 7. CDR1 is KGHSH and CDR2 is LQKENI in the germline V gene. The CDR3 is 13 residues long. CDR3 sequence (DNA): TGTGCCAGCTTAGAAGGACAGGGCAACGAGCAGTACTTC. Amino acid sequence: CASLEGQGNEQYF. The full variable domain, rest sourced from reference TRBV18 and TRBJ2-7, is NAGVMQNPRHLVRRRGQEARLRCSPMKGHSHVYWYRQLPEEGLKFMVYLQKENIIDESGMPKERFSAEFPKEGPSILRIQQVVRGDSAAYFCASLEGQGNEQYFGPGTRLTVT.

The count of this clone is one. The genes are TRBV28 and TRBJ2-7, with a weak D call TRBD1 (5 bases). V lost 2 bases and J lost 3, with 8 bases in between. Looked up from germline, CDR1 is MDHEN and CDR2 is SYDVKM. The CDR3 totals 13 residues. CDR3 coding DNA: TGTGCCAGCAGTTTACAGGGCCTCTACGAGCAGTACTTC. As protein: CASSLQGLYEQYF.

The chain couples TRBV7-9 to TRBJ1-1, with D possibly being TRBD1 (5 bases). The V end lost 3 bases, the J end lost 1 base, and 12 bases lay between the germline ends. Germline lookup yields CDR1 SEHNR and CDR2 FQNEAQ (reference sequence). The CDR3 sequence is 15 residues long. Here the CDR3 reads CASSLRGVGNTEAFF. The CDR3 coding sequence is TGTGCCAGCAGCTTGCGGGGCGTGGGGAACACTGAAGCTTTCTTT.

The V and J genes are TRBV5-1 and TRBJ2-1; a possible D gene is TRBD2 (5 bases). Between the trimmed V and J ends, which lost 1 base and 8 bases, there was a span of 16 bases. The CDR3 consists of 15 residues. Germline V lookup: CDR1 SGHRS, CDR2 YFSETQ. The CDR3 sequence: CASSLRGSRIDEQFF. The CDR3 region has the DNA TGCGCCAGCAGCTTGCGAGGGAGCCGGATCGATGAGCAGTTCTTC.

A word on this clone: This CDR3 is also generated by other DNA sequences in the sample. The chain employs TRBV6-1 and TRBJ1-5, with 9 positions matching TRBD1. V lost 5 bases and J lost 6; bases outside the gene matches: 8. The CDR3 runs 15 residues. Germline V gives CDR1 MNHNS, CDR2 SASEGT. The CDR3: CASSLQGALGQPQHF. The CDR3 coding sequence is TGTGCCAGCAGTCTACAGGGGGCGCTCGGTCAGCCCCAGCATTTT.

This clone was counted between two and nine times. The CDR3 loop is CASRTNYGYTF. The CDR3, as DNA: TGTGCCTCAAGGACTAACTATGGCTACACCTTC. V is TRBV19 and J is TRBJ1-2; no reliable D call. The CDR3 is 11 residues long. Trimming left V 11 bases short and J 0 bases short, with 7 bases between. CDR1 is LNHDA, CDR2 SQIVND, per germline (reference sequence). Filled out from reference TRBV19 and TRBJ1-2, the complete variable domain reads DGGITQSPKYLFRKEGQNVTLSCEQNLNHDAMYWYRQDPGQGLRLIYYSQIVNDFQKGDIAEGYSVSREKKESFPLTVTSAQKNPTAFYLCASRTNYGYTFGSGTRLTVV.

The chain recombines TRBV2 with TRBJ2-3, with 11 bases identical to TRBD2. The CDR3 spans 19 residues. Trimming removed 0 bases from V and 0 bases from J; junction bases left unmatched: 8. Per the germline V gene, CDR1 is SNHLY and CDR2 is FYNNEI. The CDR3 here is CASSEALTSGIISTDTQYF. DNA for the CDR3: TGTGCCAGCAGTGAAGCGCTGACTAGCGGGATAATTAGCACAGATACGCAGTATTTT.

V usage is TRBV30 and J usage is TRBJ1-5; the D gene is possibly TRBD1 (5 bases). The CDR3 consists of 13 residues. Germline-derived CDR1 and CDR2 are GTSNPN and SVGIG (reference sequence). V was shortened by 2 bases and J by 6 bases, with 11 bases between the two germline ends. Here the CDR3 reads CAWSSGTGQPQHF. CDR3 sequence (DNA): TGTGCCTGGAGTTCCGGGACGGGTCAGCCCCAGCATTTT.

The V and J genes are TRBV7-2 and TRBJ2-7; 7 positions match TRBD2. J lost 3 bases, V lost 4 bases, and 6 bases had no gene match. This CDR3 region has 14 residues. The germline V gene has CDR1 SGHTA and CDR2 FQGNSA. Here the CDR3 reads CASSSTSRVYEQYF. Here the CDR3 DNA reads TGTGCCAGCAGCTCGACTAGCCGAGTCTACGAGCAGTACTTC.

This clone appeared a few times. This rearrangement joins TRBV29-1 to TRBJ2-7; D ambiguous. In germline, CDR1 is SQVTM, CDR2 ANQGSEA. This CDR3 contains 10 residues. V was trimmed by 4 bases and J by 3 bases, leaving 4 bases between them. In DNA form, the CDR3 reads TGCAGCGTTGCTGACTACGAGCAGTACTTC. This encodes CSVADYEQYF.

This clone was recorded a few times. The chain is built from TRBV29-1 and TRBJ2-6; D gene ambiguous. This CDR3 spans 12 amino acids. Germline V lookup: CDR1 SQVTM, CDR2 ANQGSEA. Trimming removed 6 bases at V and 4 bases at J, with 7 bases between. This CDR3 is CSVIGGANVLTF. The DNA of the CDR3 is TGCAGCGTCATCGGAGGGGCCAACGTCCTGACTTTC.

The chain links TRBV18 to TRBJ1-4; D call uncertain. This CDR3 has 16 amino acids. CDR1 is KGHSH, CDR2 LQKENI, per germline. Trimming cost V 1 base and J 0 bases, with 9 bases left between them. The CDR3 is CASSPRREATNEKLFF. DNA of the CDR3: TGTGCCAGCTCACCACGGCGGGAAGCAACTAATGAAAAACTGTTTTTT.

This rearrangement joins TRBV5-6 to TRBJ1-1; D ambiguous. The CDR3 spans 13 residues. Germline CDR1 reads SGHDT; CDR2 reads YYEEEE. V lost 5 bases and J lost 6, with 14 bases in between. The CDR3: CASSLTRAAEAFF. The CDR3 DNA reads as TGTGCCAGCAGTTTGACTAGGGCGGCTGAAGCTTTCTTT.

The chain recombines TRBV7-9 with TRBJ2-4; D tentatively fits TRBD1 or TRBD2 (6 bases each). Germline V gives CDR1 SEHNR, CDR2 FQNEAQ (reference sequence). The CDR3 runs 19 residues. V dropped 1 base and J dropped 3 bases, with 22 bases sitting between them. The CDR3 DNA sequence: TGTGCCAGCAGCTTAGAATGGGGGGCAAGTAGGATGGACAAAAACATTCAGTACTTC. It translates to CASSLEWGASRMDKNIQYF. The full variable domain, its missing parts supplied by reference TRBV7-9 and TRBJ2-4, is DTGVSQNPRHKITKRGQNVTFRCDPISEHNRLYWYRQTLGQGPEFLTYFQNEAQLEKSRLLSDRFSAERPKGSFSTLEIQRTEQGDSAMYLCASSLEWGASRMDKNIQYFGAGTRLSVL.

The chain has TRBV19 and TRBJ2-1, with D possibly called TRBD1 or TRBD2 (6 bases each). Per the germline V gene, CDR1 is LNHDA and CDR2 is SQIVND (reference sequence). V lost 6 bases and J 0 bases, leaving 12 bases between the germline ends. This CDR3 spans 15 amino acids. CDR3: CASSGGQYSYNEQFF. The CDR3 DNA follows: TGTGCCAGTAGCGGGGGCCAATACTCCTACAATGAGCAGTTCTTC.

The chain joins TRBV7-2 to TRBJ1-1, with a tentative D call TRBD1 (5 bases). Germline V CDR1 and CDR2: SGHTA, FQGNSA. Trimming left V 2 bases short and J 6 bases short, with 16 bases between. CDR3 size: 15 residues. CDR3 in amino acids: CASSLSGPPGAEAFF. The CDR3 nucleotides are TGTGCCAGCAGCTTAAGTGGCCCACCGGGGGCTGAAGCTTTCTTT.

A note on this clone: Its ends do not fully match the called genes, so a read error is possible. This chain uses TRBV28 with TRBJ2-1; D remains unclear. This CDR3 spans 13 amino acids. Germline assignment: CDR1 MDHEN and CDR2 SYDVKM. The CDR3 is CASTLSRNNEQFF. The CDR3 DNA reads TGTGCCAGCACTTTAAGTAGGAACAATGAGCAGTTCTTC.

The table lists this clone with a count of one. The chain links TRBV9 to TRBJ2-1, with D perhaps being TRBD1 or TRBD2 (5 bases each). CDR1 is SGDLS, CDR2 YYNGEE, per germline. The germline V and J ends were trimmed by 4 bases and 12 bases, with 14 bases remaining between them. The CDR3 spans 12 residues. The CDR3 sequence: CASSKTGGGQFF. In nucleotides, the CDR3 is TGTGCCAGCAGCAAAACAGGAGGCGGGCAGTTCTTC.

The CDR3 loop is CASSSGGLSDSYGYTF. The DNA of the CDR3 is TGTGCCAGCAGTTCCGGGGGTCTATCGGATAGCTATGGCTACACCTTC. The chain recombines TRBV6-4 with TRBJ1-2; D might be TRBD1 (5 bases). Germline-derived CDR1 and CDR2 are MRHNA and SNTAGT. Trimming took 5 bases from V and 4 from J, leaving 20 bases between them. The CDR3 totals 16 residues.

The V gene is TRBV5-8, the J gene TRBJ1-2; D is unclear. Between the trimmed V and J ends, which lost 2 bases and 5 bases, there was a span of 10 bases. Germline CDR1 is SGHTS and CDR2 is YDEGEE. This CDR3 contains 13 residues. The CDR3: CASSFGRRYGYTF. DNA of the CDR3: TGTGCCAGCAGCTTCGGGAGGAGGTATGGCTACACCTTC.

This clone has a handful of counts. The J gene is TRBJ2-7, the V gene TRBV19, with 11 bases matching TRBD1. The junction had 12 bases not matched to a gene; V was cut back by 5 bases and J by 9 bases. The CDR3 extends over 15 amino acids. Germline V gene data show CDR1 as LNHDA and CDR2 as SQIVND (reference sequence). CDR3 sequence: CASSARTGGSDWQYF. The CDR3 DNA follows: TGTGCCAGTAGTGCTCGGACAGGGGGCTCCGACTGGCAGTACTTC.

The V gene is TRBV27, the J gene TRBJ2-6; D gene unclear. CDR3 size: 12 residues. V was trimmed by 6 bases and J by 0 bases, leaving 0 bases between them. CDR1 is MNHEY, CDR2 SMNVEV, per germline (reference sequence). In DNA, the CDR3 is TGTGCCAGCAGCTCTGGGGCCAACGTCCTGACTTTC. Translating it yields CASSSGANVLTF.